This TCR beta chain was identified during a study of cytomegalovirus exposure and HLA in healthy donors listed by TCRdb under 2017. Study-wide context: An earlier analysis of about 560 of the donors reported over 250 Gb of sequence data and 117 million unique TCR beta sequences obtained from about 170 million T cells. Approximately 310 gigabases of sequencing data and tens of millions of unique TCR sequences made up an early release that covered fewer than 650 HLA-typed donors. Of the roughly 400 genotyped donors, 65% to 90% fell in the genetic ancestry cluster associated with self-reported Caucasian donors. The aim of the study was to test whether cataloging public T cell receptors could identify signatures of past pathogen exposure. The T cell repertoires of some 700 subjects were profiled by immunosequencing and related to cytomegalovirus serostatus. Along with the approximately 600-subject first cohort, a separate validation cohort of 120 different subjects was used. To predict cytomegalovirus infection status, the study brought together high-throughput TCR immunosequencing, statistical association of individual TCRs with disease status, and machine learning. In a later analysis, previously published TCR beta repertoires from some 640 donors were re-analyzed and high-resolution HLA genotyping was added so that TCR occurrence patterns could be studied. The later analysis used no new phenotypic data to find candidate immune exposures, relying instead on TCR beta sequences and their occurrence across donors. In an earlier analysis of roughly 540 of the donors, high-throughput TCR beta sequencing was used to judge whether each TCR beta V gene segment behaved as functional or pseudogenic. Donor age, sex, ethnicity and CMV serostatus were compiled alongside the repertoire data. In a later genetic analysis, genome-wide SNP genotypes for about 65% of the roughly 700 donors were used, and that subset was treated as a discovery cohort. All discovery cohort repertoires had been generated on a single sequencing platform. HLA typing covered class I and class II loci at four-digit resolution. The number of typed donors differed by locus: roughly 620-640 for A, B, C, DRB1 and DQB1; some 500 for DQA1; over 600 for DPA1; and about 450 for DPB1. Roughly five DR-DQ haplotypes were treated as single units for association and clustering because of strong linkage in the cohort. Across 300 to 500 genotyped donors of the cohort, an average of approximately 220,000 unique TCR beta nucleotide sequences per donor were sequenced, and roughly 20% of those sequences were non-productive.

With respect to this clone: Its antigen has not been determined. There are no base qualities to consult, and no much larger clone falls within one base.

In total, approximately 690 healthy bone marrow donors made up the cohort. All cohort members were sampled while nominally healthy, although unrecorded immune exposures were likely present. The donor tested CMV seropositive and was one of the 289 seropositive cohort members. A peripheral blood sample was provided by each donor, and peripheral blood mononuclear cells were used for TCR beta sequencing. Genomic DNA extraction from the blood cell samples was performed with the Qiagen DNeasy Blood Extraction Kit. Points the paper makes about the study in general: Strong co-occurrence of HLA alleles, especially DR and DQ, made assigning TCR associations to individual alleles difficult. The study gave a list of under 200 TCR beta chains associated with cytomegalovirus. According to the authors, the approach could potentially be generalized to other disease states and immunological phenotypes. A further reported finding was that TCR beta sequences accurately predicted the HLA-A and HLA-B alleles for most subjects in the first cohort. According to a later genetic analysis, donors in an Asian-associated ancestry cluster had fewer N-insertions in productive TCRs than the approximately 610-donor mean. The cohort was sequenced for TCR beta chains only, and without alpha or paired-chain data the features that could be detected were limited. According to a later analysis, most CMV-associated TCR beta chains appeared to be HLA-restricted, and the HLA associations seemed to be driven largely by CMV exposure. The classifier was reported to diagnose cytomegalovirus status with high specificity and sensitivity in both the original and validation cohorts. In vitro tests confirmed that a few of the cytomegalovirus-associated TCR beta chains recognize cytomegalovirus antigens. Compared with equally common non-associated chains, HLA-associated TCR beta chains in a later analysis were more clonally expanded and had lower generation probabilities. In a later analysis, TCR association rates were found to vary across HLA loci, with the most associated TCRs seen for DRB1 alleles and the fewest for HLA-C alleles. Most TCR sequences were observed very rarely across donors, whereas some public TCRs were present in many individuals. A later analysis associated about 16,000 TCR beta sequences with specific HLA alleles at a false discovery rate of 0.05. Roughly uniform sequencing depth across donors was assumed in presence/absence analyses, although this assumption may not hold. Linkage disequilibrium might explain the correlated functional status among segregating V segments, but an unknown experimental factor could not be ruled out. Because some donors lacked HLA typing at each locus, the association tests relied only on the typed subset. In an earlier analysis of some 550 of the donors, most TCR beta V segments were observed in productive rearrangements about 87% or about 30% of the time, broadly matching IMGT annotations. Some IMGT-functional V segments, including TRBV6-2 and TRBV6-3, could not be distinguished by the 87-base-pair reads and were therefore excluded. According to a later analysis, parvovirus B19, influenza, CMV and Epstein-Barr virus appeared linked to several top co-occurrence clusters. A cluster of highly shared sequence variants was judged likely to be a technical artifact of the sequencing pipeline. CMV serostatus was the only immune exposure information available for the cohort. A later genetic analysis associated a missense DCLRE1C variant with V-gene and J-gene trimming of TCR beta chains, and an independent cohort replicated the association. Because counts were too low, seventeen rarely observed V segments, including chromosome 9 orphons, were excluded from the earlier analysis of around 640 of the donors.

Libraries were prepared through the immunoSEQ multiplex PCR assay. For the multiplex PCR, a mixture combining 60 forward primers for TCR Vbeta segments and 13 reverse primers for TCR Jbeta segments was used. Amplification of the CDR3 region of rearranged TCR beta genes was performed with a multiplex PCR assay on genomic DNA. The amplified TCR beta libraries were sequenced on the Illumina HiSeq System as 87-base-pair reads. The paper's data handling went like this. A later analysis counted approximately 76 million unique TCR beta chains across the 550 to 800 repertoires, and some 11 million of these chains were shared by at least two donors. A nearest-neighbor algorithm error-corrected the raw reads and collapsed the reads into unique sequences, merging closely related sequences to remove PCR and sequencing errors. To assign V, D and J gene segments, CDR3 sequences were aligned to IMGT reference sequences. For a sequence to be retained, a match of at least six nucleotides was required to both a V gene segment and a J gene segment. Rearrangements were called productive when the CDR3 lacked stop codons and stayed in frame with V and J; all others were non-productive. CDR3 was defined by IMGT convention, running from the second conserved V-encoded cysteine to the conserved J-encoded phenylalanine. The earlier analysis of about 590 of the donors excluded sequences that lacked an unambiguous match to a single V gene segment. In an earlier analysis of a few hundred of the donors, V segments were called functional above 56.7% productive rearrangements and were called segregating when the between-donor standard deviation exceeded 5%. To diagnose cytomegalovirus status from the catalog of TCR beta chain sequences, a statistical classification framework was built. In a later analysis, TCR nucleotide sequences were compared against IMGT/GENE-DB human TR gene sequences so that V and J genes could be assigned. Using the TCRdist pipeline, a later analysis assigned CDR3 sequences along with most-parsimonious VDJ recombination scenarios. In a later analysis, each TCR beta chain was defined by its CDR3 amino acid sequence together with its V-gene family, and reads lacking a unique V-gene family were excluded. In a later analysis, approximately 640 highly shared, low-generation-probability nucleotide sequences were removed to address suspected cross-contamination and a sequencing artifact. In a later analysis, a clonal expansion index for each public chain was calculated from normalized within-repertoire ranks of inferred template counts. A later analysis computed generation probabilities with a VDJ recombination model fitted to out-of-frame rearrangements, and checked the results against IGoR. A later analysis scored TCR-TCR, TCR-HLA and TCR-CMV co-occurrence with hypergeometric tests, applying a repertoire-size bias correction to TCR pairs. To estimate false discovery rates, a later analysis permuted the HLA or CMV assignments 20 times. In a later analysis, co-occurring TCRs were grouped with DBSCAN, and TCRdist sequence similarity was added when clustering was performed within HLA-allele-positive subsets. Co-occurrence clustering excluded repertoires with fewer than 30,000 or more than 120,000 public chains, plus five with anomalous nucleotide sharing. TCRdb provides this immuneACCESS table in a form limited to in-frame rearrangements. Some clones are lacking; in checked studies, under half of them reflect an unresolved V gene, and why the rest are absent is not known. Clone size and the V and J calls come from that table; the DNA yielded D and trimming. Across this sample there are 90,000 to 120,000 clones, with roughly three quarters seen only once. The ten largest clones represent around 3.8% of the sample.

Its CDR3 holds 13 amino acids, cysteine through phenylalanine. The sequence is cut down to CDR3 DNA, 39 bases in frame from base 1. V and J are truncated by 3 bases and 6 bases respectively, leaving an intervening sequence of 12 bases. The germline V gene (reference sequence) sets CDR1 to LNHNV and CDR2 to YYDKDF. This receptor was taken from a woman in her forties or fifties in good health and CMV-seropositive. Sequenced sample: PBMCs. The rearranged segments are TRBV15 and TRBJ2-7; tentative D gene TRBD1, with 6 bases matching. The CDR3 sequence is CATSSRDIPEQYF. The DNA sequence is given as TGTGCCACCAGCAGTCGGGACATACCCGAGCAGTACTTC. The full variable domain, with segments outside the CDR3 supplied by the reference TRBV15 and TRBJ2-7 proteins, appears as DAMVIQNPRYQVTQFGKPVTLSCSQTLNHNVMYWYQQKSSQAPKLLFHYYDKDFNNEADTPDNFQSRRPNTSFCFLDIRSPGLGDTAMYLCATSSRDIPEQYFGPGTRLTVT.